The rows below give T cell receptor beta chains drawn from one sample of a study of long-term antiretroviral therapy in people with HIV. TCRdb's copy holds only in-frame clones and misses some; the assay was immunoSEQ multiplex PCR. The table has fewer than 30,000 clones, 86% seen once; the top ten hold less than 6%. The input for sequencing was unsorted PBMCs, taken 0.8 years after starting antiretroviral therapy. All receptors come from a woman in her 30s with HIV. CDR3s include the opening cysteine and the closing phenylalanine or tryptophan. The D gene is left open where the match is weak. Size is stated for part of the rows, as once, few or many counts, or as a class when the clone is expanded.

J,V,size,D,CDR3,DNA
TRBJ1-2,TRBV7-2,-,-,CASSLDIFKASTNYGYTF,TGTGCCAGCAGCTTAGACATCTTCAAGGCCAGCACTAACTATGGCTACACCTTC
TRBJ1-1,TRBV6-5,once,-,CASSYLGLRGTEAFF,TGTGCCAGCAGCTATCTGGGACTTCGAGGGACTGAAGCTTTCTTT
TRBJ1-2,TRBV6-6,-,-,CASSSRDNNYGYTF,TGTGCCAGCAGTTCCCGGGACAACAACTATGGCTACACCTTC
TRBJ2-1,TRBV19,-,TRBD1,CASRDRGPSSYNEQFF,TGTGCCAGTAGGGACAGGGGGCCTAGCTCCTACAATGAGCAGTTCTTC
TRBJ2-7,TRBV5-6,medium-sized,TRBD2,CASSFGGSNEQYF,TGTGCCAGCAGCTTCGGGGGGAGTAACGAGCAGTACTTC
TRBJ1-2,TRBV5-8,-,-,CASSLGRDNYGYTF,TGTGCCAGCAGCTTGGGCCGGGACAACTATGGCTACACCTTC
TRBJ2-3,TRBV11-2,-,-,CASHPGDPTDTQYF,TGTGCCAGTCATCCGGGGGACCCCACAGATACGCAGTATTTT
TRBJ1-5,TRBV2,-,-,CASSDGRGDQPQHF,TGTGCCAGCAGTGACGGCCGAGGGGATCAGCCCCAGCATTTT
TRBJ1-6,TRBV5-1,-,TRBD1,CASSGTQGGLHF,TGCGCCAGCAGCGGAACGCAGGGGGGTCTCCACTTT
TRBJ2-3,TRBV10-3,-,-,CALGVGDTQYF,TGTGCCCTCGGCGTTGGAGATACGCAGTATTTT
TRBJ2-2,TRBV4-1,-,-,CASSQVTGLSTGELFF,TGCGCCAGCAGCCAAGTTACGGGGCTTTCCACCGGGGAGCTGTTTTTT
TRBJ2-3,TRBV6-5,-,TRBD1,CASRSDRGIDTQYF,TGTGCCAGCAGATCGGACAGGGGAATCGATACGCAGTATTTT
TRBJ2-3,TRBV5-1,-,-,CASSLRSGFTDTQYF,TGCGCCAGCAGCTTGAGGTCGGGGTTCACAGATACGCAGTATTTT
TRBJ2-3,TRBV11-2,-,TRBD1,CASSFGPTGADTQYF,TGTGCCAGCAGCTTTGGCCCCACAGGGGCGGATACGCAGTATTTT
TRBJ1-1,TRBV19,-,-,CASSVGRVVGAEAFF,TGTGCCAGTAGCGTCGGGAGGGTAGTTGGAGCTGAAGCTTTCTTT
TRBJ1-2,TRBV19,-,-,CASSIDPWYGYTF,TGTGCCAGTAGTATCGATCCGTGGTATGGCTACACCTTC
TRBJ1-3,TRBV30,-,-,CAQKDSGNTIYF,TGTGCCCAGAAAGACTCTGGAAACACCATATATTTT
TRBJ1-1,TRBV25-1,once,-,CASTLGSNTEAFF,TGTGCCAGCACCCTAGGGAGTAACACTGAAGCTTTCTTT
TRBJ2-1,TRBV28,-,-,CASSPAAATYNEQFF,TGTGCCAGCAGTCCCGCGGCGGCAACCTACAATGAGCAGTTCTTC
TRBJ2-5,TRBV27,-,TRBD2,CASSLNPRQGGGEETQYF,TGTGCCAGCAGTTTAAACCCTCGACAGGGCGGGGGGGAAGAGACCCAGTACTTC
TRBJ1-1,TRBV30,-,-,CAWSPGDSLNTEAFF,TGTGCCTGGAGTCCAGGGGACTCTTTGAACACTGAAGCTTTCTTT
TRBJ2-1,TRBV7-7,-,-,CASSLSEANNEQFF,TGTGCCAGCAGCTTGTCAGAGGCGAACAATGAGCAGTTCTTC
TRBJ1-4,TRBV6-5,few,-,CASSYRPDEKLFF,TGTGCCAGCAGTTACAGACCTGATGAAAAACTGTTTTTT
TRBJ1-2,TRBV14,-,-,CASSPGSENYGYTF,TGTGCCAGCAGCCCGGGATCCGAAAACTATGGCTACACCTTC
TRBJ2-2,TRBV9,-,-,CASSALSGANTGELFF,TGTGCCAGCAGCGCACTTTCCGGGGCGAACACCGGGGAGCTGTTTTTT
TRBJ2-3,TRBV4-1,-,TRBD2,CASSQDRTGGVTDTQYF,TGCGCCAGCAGCCAAGATCGCACGGGGGGGGTCACAGATACGCAGTATTTT
TRBJ2-7,TRBV2,-,-,CASNKRDSSYEQYF,TGTGCCAGCAATAAAAGAGACTCCTCCTACGAGCAGTACTTC
TRBJ2-3,TRBV2,-,-,CATVGDTQYF,TGTGCCACCGTGGGGGATACGCAGTATTTT
TRBJ2-7,TRBV19,-,-,CASSTDLSYEQYF,TGTGCCAGTAGTACAGATCTCTCCTACGAGCAGTACTTC
TRBJ1-1,TRBV5-5,-,TRBD1,CASSLNRGNTEAFF,TGTGCCAGCAGCTTAAACAGGGGGAACACTGAAGCTTTCTTT
TRBJ1-4,TRBV30,-,-,CAWSDGVNEKLFF,TGTGCCTGGAGTGACGGGGTCAATGAAAAACTGTTTTTT
TRBJ1-4,TRBV5-1,-,-,CASSLAGNEKLFF,TGCGCCAGCAGCTTGGCCGGTAATGAAAAACTGTTTTTT
TRBJ1-3,TRBV2,-,-,CASSDPRGLSGNTIYF,TGTGCCAGCAGTGATCCCCGGGGTCTATCTGGAAACACCATATATTTT
TRBJ1-5,TRBV5-6,-,-,CASSPGGVRQPQHF,TGTGCCAGCAGCCCGGGAGGAGTGCGTCAGCCCCAGCATTTT
TRBJ1-2,TRBV10-3,-,TRBD1,CAISDDRGLRYGYTF,TGTGCCATCAGTGACGACAGGGGGTTACGCTATGGCTACACCTTC
TRBJ1-1,TRBV18,once,-,CASSPNQVFNTEAFF,TGTGCCAGCTCACCGAACCAGGTGTTTAACACTGAAGCTTTCTTT
TRBJ1-5,TRBV2,-,-,CASSEGNSNQPQHF,TGTGCCAGCAGTGAGGGAAATAGCAATCAGCCCCAGCATTTT
TRBJ2-3,TRBV6-4,few,-,CASSEGGGTDTQYF,TGTGCCAGCAGTGAAGGGGGAGGCACAGATACGCAGTATTTT
TRBJ1-2,TRBV14,-,-,CASSQVSRGVGGYTF,TGTGCCAGCAGCCAAGTATCCAGGGGAGTTGGTGGCTACACCTTC
TRBJ1-2,TRBV29-1,-,-,CSVEDRGGYTF,TGCAGCGTTGAGGATCGCGGAGGCTACACCTTC
TRBJ1-1,TRBV27,-,-,CASSLEGNTEAFF,TGTGCCAGCAGTTTAGAGGGGAACACTGAAGCTTTCTTT
TRBJ1-2,TRBV5-8,-,-,CASSLLGGVRYGYTF,TGTGCCAGCAGCTTGCTTGGGGGCGTTCGCTATGGCTACACCTTC
TRBJ2-3,TRBV30,-,TRBD2,CAGDPTPLAGGRGDTQYF,TGTGCCGGGGACCCAACCCCGCTAGCGGGGGGCCGGGGAGATACGCAGTATTTT
TRBJ1-1,TRBV6-5,-,-,CASNGGYTEAFF,TGTGCCAGCAACGGGGGCTACACTGAAGCTTTCTTT
TRBJ1-1,TRBV2,-,-,CASRARGAHTEAFF,TGTGCCAGCAGGGCAAGGGGGGCCCACACTGAAGCTTTCTTT
TRBJ2-6,TRBV6-1,-,-,CATGPRASGANVLTF,TGTGCCACGGGTCCCCGGGCTTCTGGGGCCAACGTCCTGACTTTC
TRBJ2-2,TRBV5-4,-,TRBD2,CASSLGAGGANGELFF,TGTGCCAGCAGCTTAGGAGCGGGGGGCGCTAACGGGGAGCTGTTTTTT
TRBJ2-7,TRBV10-3,-,-,CAISDGGGYEQYF,TGTGCCATCAGTGATGGAGGGGGCTACGAGCAGTACTTC
TRBJ1-2,TRBV30,-,TRBD1,CAWMRQGRSLSENGYTF,TGTGCCTGGATGAGACAGGGTAGATCCTTATCGGAGAATGGCTACACCTTC
TRBJ1-1,TRBV27,-,-,CASSTPGEAFF,TGTGCCAGCAGTACCCCGGGTGAAGCTTTCTTT
TRBJ2-2,TRBV10-3,-,-,CAMGGNANTGELFF,TGTGCCATGGGCGGGAATGCGAACACCGGGGAGCTGTTTTTT
TRBJ2-3,TRBV2,-,-,CAIGVGDGRRTDTQYF,TGTGCCATAGGGGTAGGGGACGGACGACGCACAGATACGCAGTATTTT
TRBJ1-1,TRBV10-3,-,-,CAISQTPRFEAFF,TGTGCCATCAGCCAGACACCTAGATTTGAAGCTTTCTTT